This passage covers 29 T cell receptor beta chains from one sample sequenced in a study of CD8+ T cells in alopecia areata. Treatment specified: oral pan-JAK inhibitor, 5-10 mg twice daily. Extraction of RNA preceded its reverse transcription into cDNA, which served as the sequencing template. TCRdb keeps only in-frame clones here, not all; method: immunoSEQ multiplex PCR. The sample lists hundreds of thousands of clones, roughly 63% occurring once. Sequenced material: CD4+ T cells sorted from blood, taken around week 53, from a patient treated with tofacitinib. The source of these receptors is a human donor with alopecia areata.

V gene TRBV5-1 combines with J gene TRBJ2-5; D is undetermined. CDR3 length equals 15 residues. The germline V gene encodes CDR1 SGHRS and CDR2 YFSETQ. V gave up 0 bases and J gave up 4 bases, with 13 bases separating them. DNA of the CDR3: TGCGCCAGCAGCTTGGCCGCGACGGATGGAGAGACCCAGTACTTC. This sequence encodes CASSLAATDGETQYF.

The rearrangement joins TRBV30 to TRBJ1-1; D ambiguous. Trimming pared 5 bases from V and 1 base from J, leaving 8 bases between. CDR3 size: 12 residues. Germline loops: CDR1 GTSNPN, CDR2 SVGIG (reference sequence). The CDR3 DNA reads TGTGCCTGGGGGTTATCGAACACTGAAGCTTTCTTT. Its protein product is CAWGLSNTEAFF.

The chain couples TRBV15 to TRBJ1-1; no clear D. The CDR3 extends over 15 amino acids. Trimming took 0 bases from V and 3 from J, leaving 11 bases between them. The germline CDR1 and CDR2 sequences are LNHNV and YYDKDF (reference sequence). CDR3 sequence: CATSRDDGGDTEAFF. The CDR3 DNA reads as TGTGCCACCAGCAGAGACGACGGTGGGGACACTGAAGCTTTCTTT.

The chain carries TRBV27 and TRBJ2-5, with D uncertain. V gave up 4 bases and J gave up 5 bases, with 2 bases separating them. The CDR3 totals 10 residues. CDR1 is MNHEY and CDR2 is SMNVEV in the germline V gene (reference sequence). In nucleotides, the CDR3 is TGTGCCAGCAGTTCCGAGACCCAGTACTTC. Translated, it gives CASSSETQYF.

This chain links TRBV27 with TRBJ2-5, with 12 bases matching TRBD2. Trimming removed 3 bases from V and 5 bases from J; junction bases left unmatched: 4. The germline V gene has CDR1 MNHEY and CDR2 SMNVEV (reference sequence). The CDR3 is 15 amino acids. CDR3 sequence (DNA): TGTGCCAGCAGTTTCCTAGCGGGGGGGCAGGAGACCCAGTACTTC. This encodes CASSFLAGGQETQYF.

This clone was seen a few times. The chain is built from TRBV7-9 and TRBJ1-2, with 7 nucleotides matching TRBD1. The CDR3 is 14 residues long. The J segment lost 3 bases and the V segment lost 5 bases, leaving 6 bases of the junction unmatched. Germline V CDR1 and CDR2: SEHNR, FQNEAQ (reference sequence). DNA for the CDR3: TGTGCCAGCAGCGGCGGGGACAGCCACTATGGCTACACCTTC. Translation gives CASSGGDSHYGYTF.

The chain recombines TRBV6-5 with TRBJ1-4; TRBD1 is a possible D gene (6 bases). The CDR3 totals 15 residues. Germline CDR1 and CDR2: MNHEY and SVGAGI. V lost 0 bases and J 6 bases, leaving 11 bases between the germline ends. CDR3 loop: CASSYSYRADEKLFF. CDR3 coding DNA: TGTGCCAGCAGTTACTCATACAGGGCGGATGAAAAACTGTTTTTT.

This chain links TRBV7-2 with TRBJ1-4; TRBD1 might be the D (5 bases). Germline V lookup: CDR1 SGHTA, CDR2 FQGNSA. The germline V and J ends were trimmed by 5 bases and 0 bases, with 13 bases remaining between them. This CDR3 has 16 amino acids. The CDR3 DNA sequence: TGTGCCAGCAGCCGCGGGACGGCTGCAACTAATGAAAAACTGTTTTTT. Residues: CASSRGTAATNEKLFF.

V usage is TRBV5-1 and J usage is TRBJ2-5, with unresolved D. Per germline, CDR1 SGHRS and CDR2 YFSETQ. The CDR3 runs 15 residues. The V gene lost 5 bases and the J gene lost 5 bases, with 19 bases spanning the gap. The CDR3 here is CASSSSSRSVETQYF. CDR3 coding DNA: TGCGCCAGCAGTTCCTCGTCGAGGTCGGTGGAGACCCAGTACTTC.

This clone was counted only a few times. The CDR3 is CASSPLSGTGELFF. The CDR3 bases are TGTGCCAGCAGCCCCCTATCAGGGACCGGGGAGCTGTTTTTT. The V gene is TRBV7-9, the J gene TRBJ2-2; D may be TRBD1 (5 bases). Germline CDR1 reads SEHNR; CDR2 reads FQNEAQ (reference sequence). There are 14 residues in the CDR3. Trimming cost V 5 bases and J 5 bases, with 12 bases left between them.

This sequence joins TRBV30 and TRBJ1-6; tentative D call: TRBD1 (5 bases). CDR1 is GTSNPN, CDR2 SVGIG, per germline (reference sequence). The germline V and J ends were trimmed by 0 bases and 6 bases, with 9 bases remaining between them. The CDR3 is 14 amino acids. The CDR3 is CAWSVVGGNSPLHF. Written as DNA, the CDR3 is TGTGCCTGGAGTGTAGTCGGGGGTAATTCACCCCTCCACTTT.

The genes are TRBV6-5 and TRBJ1-3; D perhaps matches TRBD1 (5 bases). Germline loops: CDR1 MNHEY, CDR2 SVGAGI. V lost 2 bases and J lost 0, with 11 bases in between. This CDR3 spans 16 amino acids. CDR3 residues: CASSYGHPSSGNTIYF. In nucleotides, the CDR3 is TGTGCCAGCAGTTACGGACACCCAAGCTCTGGAAACACCATATATTTT.

V and J are TRBV25-1 and TRBJ1-1; D gene unclear. V was pared by 2 bases and J by 3 bases, with 13 bases between. The CDR3 length is 15 residues. Germline CDR1 is MGHDK and CDR2 is SYGVNS. CDR3: CASSEPKGGYTEAFF. CDR3 in DNA: TGTGCCAGCAGTGAACCGAAGGGAGGGTACACTGAAGCTTTCTTT.

The chain combines TRBV29-1 with TRBJ1-5; no clear D gene. The CDR3 runs 12 residues. Trimming cost V 7 bases and J 0 bases, with 7 bases left between them. Germline CDR1 SQVTM, CDR2 ANQGSEA. The CDR3 reads CSAGDSNQPQHF. CDR3 bases: TGCAGCGCCGGGGATAGCAATCAGCCCCAGCATTTT.

The CDR3 protein is CAWSVRGLQGSPLHF. CDR3 coding DNA: TGTGCCTGGAGTGTAAGGGGGCTCCAGGGTTCACCCCTCCACTTT. This chain connects TRBV30 to TRBJ1-6; 7 bases map to TRBD1. CDR1 and CDR2 from the germline V gene are GTSNPN and SVGIG (reference sequence). V lost 0 bases to trimming and J lost 9 bases; unmatched junction nucleotides: 8. The CDR3 is 15 amino acids.

As to this clone: The sample has other DNA sequences that encode this CDR3 too. The chain carries TRBV5-6 and TRBJ1-2; a possible D gene is TRBD1 (6 bases). Germline-derived CDR1 and CDR2 are SGHDT and YYEEEE. The CDR3 consists of 12 residues. The V end lost 6 bases, the J end lost 8 bases, and 14 bases lay between the germline ends. This CDR3 is CASTSGARGYTF. The CDR3 DNA follows: TGTGCCAGCACCTCGGGGGCGCGGGGCTACACCTTC.

This clone has a handful of counts. The chain recombines TRBV27 with TRBJ2-7; 11 positions match TRBD2. V shed 2 bases and J 4 bases; nucleotides not matched to a gene: 10. The CDR3 spans 17 residues. Germline V gives CDR1 MNHEY, CDR2 SMNVEV (reference sequence). The CDR3 nucleotides read TGTGCCAGCAGTTTAGAGGGTAGACTAGCGGGGAGGTACGAGCAGTACTTC. Encoded protein: CASSLEGRLAGRYEQYF.

The chain uses TRBV29-1 and TRBJ2-1, with TRBD2 matching over 10 bases. This CDR3 is built from 12 residues. The trim removed 3 bases at V and 12 bases at J, leaving 5 bases unmatched. Per germline, CDR1 SQVTM and CDR2 ANQGSEA. The CDR3 spells CSVDLAGEVQFF. In DNA, the CDR3 is TGCAGCGTTGATCTAGCGGGGGAGGTGCAGTTCTTC.

This clone was observed once. The chain combines TRBV29-1 with TRBJ2-1, with 8 bases that match TRBD1. The CDR3 has 16 amino acids. With V trimmed by 5 bases and J by 4 bases, 13 bases remained unmatched. In germline, CDR1 is SQVTM, CDR2 ANQGSEA. The CDR3 loop reads CSVRPGQGDSYNEQFF. The DNA for the CDR3 is TGCAGCGTTCGGCCCGGACAGGGTGATTCGTACAATGAGCAGTTCTTC.

The genes are TRBV19 and TRBJ1-1, with 10 bases aligning to TRBD1. The CDR3 sequence is 15 residues long. V was pared by 10 bases and J by 4 bases, with 12 bases of the junction left unmatched. Per germline, CDR1 LNHDA and CDR2 SQIVND (reference sequence). The DNA for the CDR3 is TGTGCCACGGACAGGGGGAATACACTAGGCACTGAAGCTTTCTTT. It codes for CATDRGNTLGTEAFF.

The chain is built from TRBV30 and TRBJ1-2; weak D call: TRBD1 (5 bases). Trimming shortened V by 5 bases and J by 4 bases, and 8 bases separated the two germline ends. Germline CDR1 GTSNPN, CDR2 SVGIG (reference sequence). The length of the CDR3 is 11 residues. The CDR3 DNA reads TGTGCCTGGGGAGACAGCTATGGCTACACCTTC. Protein product: CAWGDSYGYTF.

This clone appeared a few times. J is TRBJ2-7 and V is TRBV7-9; D possibly corresponds to TRBD1 (5 bases). The germline gives CDR1 SEHNR, CDR2 FQNEAQ (reference sequence). V lost 5 bases to trimming and J lost 3 bases, with 14 bases between them. This CDR3 is 14 amino acids long. The CDR3 nucleotides are TGTGCCAGCAGCCCCTGGGGCTCCGACTACGAGCAGTACTTC. Protein product: CASSPWGSDYEQYF.

A few counts support this clone. CDR3 protein: CAWSASGFWYEQYF. CDR3 DNA: TGTGCCTGGAGTGCGAGCGGGTTCTGGTACGAGCAGTACTTC. The rearrangement joins TRBV30 to TRBJ2-7; maybe TRBD2 (6 bases). The germline CDR1 and CDR2 sequences are GTSNPN and SVGIG (reference sequence). This CDR3 is 14 amino acids long. V was trimmed by 1 base and J by 4 bases, leaving 14 bases between them.

The sample holds a few counts of this clone. The gene calls are TRBV27 and TRBJ1-6, with a tentative D call TRBD1 (5 bases). With 3 bases removed from V and 10 bases from J, the gap between germline ends came to 7 bases. Germline values: CDR1 MNHEY, CDR2 SMNVEV (reference sequence). The CDR3 has 12 residues. The CDR3 is CASSFPGSPLHF. For the CDR3, the DNA is TGTGCCAGCAGTTTCCCAGGGTCACCCCTCCACTTT.

The CDR3 region is CASSTSMGYTF. CDR3 nucleotide sequence: TGTGCCAGCAGCACAAGCATGGGCTACACCTTC. The gene calls are TRBV5-6 and TRBJ1-2; D not resolved. Germline CDR1 SGHDT, CDR2 YYEEEE. The ends were cut back, 4 bases at V and 8 bases at J, with 9 bases in the middle. The CDR3 has 11 residues.

This chain connects TRBV19 to TRBJ1-5; D is possibly TRBD1 (6 bases). Trimming removed 1 base from V and 6 bases from J, with 13 bases in between. The CDR3 is made up of 15 amino acids. Germline V gene sequence: CDR1 LNHDA, CDR2 SQIVND (reference sequence). CDR3 bases: TGTGCCAGTAGTATAGTCTGGCAGGGGAGTCAGCCCCAGCATTTT. Protein product: CASSIVWQGSQPQHF.

The chain is built from TRBV30 and TRBJ1-6; D gene uncertain. This CDR3 contains 16 residues. Trimming left V 1 base short and J 0 bases short, with 10 bases between. Germline values: CDR1 GTSNPN, CDR2 SVGIG (reference sequence). The CDR3 bases are TGTGCCTGGAGTGGGAGCAGAAGCTCCTATAATTCACCCCTCCACTTT. This translates into CAWSGSRSSYNSPLHF.

This clone showed up just a few times. The chain joins TRBV9 to TRBJ2-5; D is ambiguous. Per germline, CDR1 SGDLS and CDR2 YYNGEE. V gave up 4 bases and J gave up 5 bases, with 9 bases separating them. The CDR3 totals 12 residues. The CDR3 DNA reads as TGTGCCAGCAGCCGATCGGCGGAGACCCAGTACTTC. Protein sequence: CASSRSAETQYF.

This clone was seen a handful of times. The chain recombines TRBV5-6 with TRBJ2-1; TRBD1 is a possible D gene (5 bases). V was cut by 0 bases and J by 7 bases, with 5 bases left in between. Per the germline V gene, CDR1 is SGHDT and CDR2 is YYEEEE. The CDR3 sequence is 12 residues long. The CDR3 coding sequence is TGTGCCAGCAGCTTGGCAGGGAATGAGCAGTTCTTC. Protein sequence: CASSLAGNEQFF.